Described below is a single T cell receptor beta chain sequence and its context. Antigen unknown. This sample is part of a study of T cells expressing NK-cell markers. Overall study findings and caveats: It was still unclear whether expanded NKG2C+ T cell clones were HCMV specific. In a few donors, dominant clonotypes made up about 25-65% of CD3+CD56-NKG2C+ cells.

TCRdb re-called the 5' RACE reads and shows each CDR3 protein once, DNA omitted. This sample's table reports 350,000 to 450,000 distinct CDR3 sequences. CDR1 is DFQATT and CDR2 is SNEGSKA in the germline V gene (reference sequence). This CDR3 is 17 amino acids long. Sequences were obtained from blood T cells: a sorted CD56 or NKG2C T cell subset, CD4+ or CD8+ T cells, or bulk PBMC T cells (not recorded which). The chain joins TRBV20-1 to TRBJ2-3; TCRdb gives TRBD2 as the D gene, but with no DNA this cannot be confirmed. This receptor was obtained from a man aged 18 to 69 in good health. CDR3 sequence reads: CSARVGLAGGITDTQYF.